This T cell receptor (beta chain) was identified in a study of cytomegalovirus exposure and HLA in healthy donors. Nominal health characterized the donors when sampled, though unrecorded immune exposures were likely. Use of 60 Vbeta and 13 Jbeta primers characterized the PCR. Assay used: immunoSEQ multiplex PCR; TCRdb lists only in-frame clones, some missing. The table has roughly 160,000 clones, over 60% seen once; the top ten hold 1.5% to 2%. Note on this clone: No antigen is known for it.

Findings and caveats of the study: The availability of immune exposure information extended only to CMV serostatus. The productive fraction for most TCR beta V segments was about 87% or about 30% in an earlier analysis. TRBV6-2, TRBV6-3 and some other V segments were unresolvable in 87-base-pair reads.

V was trimmed by 4 bases and J by 0 bases, leaving 13 bases between them. The germline CDR1 and CDR2 sequences are SGHRS and YFSETQ. The CDR3 consists of 16 residues. The material sequenced was PBMCs. The V and J genes are TRBV5-1 and TRBJ2-2; possibly TRBD2 for D (6 bases). This TCR came from a woman in her 30s in good health and CMV-seronegative. The CDR3: CASSRSGSANTGELFF. The CDR3 DNA reads TGCGCCAGCAGCCGAAGCGGGTCCGCGAACACCGGGGAGCTGTTTTTT.